This passage covers 13 T cell receptor beta chains from one sample sequenced in a study of blood T cell repertoires in COVID-19 (dated by TCRdb to 2020 to 2022). The protocol used for the library was the immunoSEQ multiplex PCR assay. TCRdb obtained this table from immuneACCESS and retained in-frame rearrangements with V and J assigned. These tables miss some clones; where compared with another copy, unresolved V genes account for less than half of the shortfall, and the remainder is unexplained. This sample lists some 55,000 clones; 60% to 80% were detected once. Together, the top ten hold around 45% of the sample. The specimen sequenced was peripheral blood. The source is a man between 65 and 79 years old with active or convalescent COVID-19.

The chain carries TRBV3-1 (or the pseudogene TRBV3-2) and TRBJ2-3, with 9 bases lining up with TRBD2. Germline-derived CDR1 and CDR2 are LGHDT and YNNKEL (reference sequence). The J segment lost 8 bases and the V segment lost 1 base, leaving 10 bases of the junction unmatched. This CDR3 contains 16 residues. CDR3: CASSQGTSGFRVTQYF. As DNA, the CDR3 is TGTGCCAGCAGCCAAGGAACTAGCGGGTTTAGGGTTACGCAGTATTTT.

This clone was found once. This rearrangement joins TRBV7-6 to TRBJ1-4, with D possibly being TRBD1 (6 bases). Between the trimmed V and J ends, which lost 3 bases and 3 bases, there was a span of 11 bases. CDR3 size: 15 residues. Germline-derived CDR1 and CDR2 are SGHVS and FNYEAQ. The DNA of the CDR3 is TGTGCCAGCAGCTTTGTACAGGGATCTAATGAAAAACTGTTTTTT. The encoded protein is CASSFVQGSNEKLFF.

The chain links TRBV24-1 to TRBJ1-2; no reliable D call. Trimming removed 4 bases at V and 2 bases at J, with 7 bases between. This CDR3 spans 13 amino acids. Germline V gene data show CDR1 as KGHDR and CDR2 as SFDVKD. This CDR3 reads CATSDPLNYGYTF. CDR3 DNA: TGTGCCACCAGTGACCCCTTAAACTATGGCTACACCTTC.

The chain employs TRBV28 and TRBJ2-1; 9 bases match TRBD1. This CDR3 has 12 amino acids. Germline V gene data show CDR1 as MDHEN and CDR2 as SYDVKM. The J segment lost 13 bases and the V segment lost 4 bases, leaving 5 bases of the junction unmatched. DNA for the CDR3: TGTGCCAGCAGTTCCCCACAGGGGGCACAGTTCTTC. Its protein product is CASSSPQGAQFF.

V is TRBV19 and J is TRBJ1-5, with TRBD1 as a possible D gene (5 bases). The CDR3 spans 17 residues. Trimming took 1 base from V and 2 from J, leaving 15 bases between them. Germline V lookup: CDR1 LNHDA, CDR2 SQIVND (reference sequence). The CDR3 sequence is CASSIVRPTGGNQPQHF. The CDR3, as DNA: TGTGCCAGTAGTATAGTTCGGCCCACAGGAGGCAATCAGCCCCAGCATTTT.

The chain couples TRBV3-1 (or the pseudogene TRBV3-2) to TRBJ1-2; 8 bases map to TRBD1. The germline V gene has CDR1 LGHDT and CDR2 YNNKEL (reference sequence). After removal of 1 base from V and 4 bases from J, the junction contained 5 bases not matched to a gene. The CDR3 loop spans 15 amino acids. As DNA, the CDR3 is TGTGCCAGCAGCCAAGGGGTGGGACAGGCCTATGGCTACACCTTC. Translation: CASSQGVGQAYGYTF.

The CDR3 DNA reads TGTGCCAGCAGCGGGAGCTCCTACGAGCAGTACTTC. Its translation: CASSGSSYEQYF. The chain recombines TRBV27 with TRBJ2-7, with D possibly matching TRBD2 (6 bases). Per germline, CDR1 MNHEY and CDR2 SMNVEV (reference sequence). V lost 6 bases, J lost 0 bases, and 6 bases lay in between. The CDR3 totals 12 residues.

This chain links TRBV28 with TRBJ1-4; D is possibly TRBD1 (6 bases). The CDR3 runs to 15 residues. V lost 2 bases and J 10 bases, leaving 17 bases between the germline ends. Germline values: CDR1 MDHEN, CDR2 SYDVKM. The DNA for the CDR3 is TGTGCCAGCAGTTTAATGGGGGCTGGAGAAGGAAAACTGTTTTTT. This sequence encodes CASSLMGAGEGKLFF.

The chain joins TRBV6-5 to TRBJ1-5; 9 nucleotides agree with TRBD1. The germline V gene has CDR1 MNHEY and CDR2 SVGAGI. This CDR3 comprises 14 residues. J gave up 2 bases and V 6 bases, and 2 bases lay outside the gene matches. As DNA, the CDR3 is TGTGCCAGCAGAGACAGGGGGGGCAATCAGCCCCAGCATTTT. Amino acids: CASRDRGGNQPQHF.

The rearrangement joins TRBV27 to TRBJ2-7, with D possibly matching TRBD1 (5 bases). The V gene lost 2 bases and the J gene lost 3 bases, with 14 bases spanning the gap. This CDR3 comprises 15 residues. The germline CDR1 and CDR2 sequences are MNHEY and SMNVEV (reference sequence). CDR3 in DNA: TGTGCCAGCAGTTTAAGGGGTCGGGCGAACTACGAGCAGTACTTC. Protein: CASSLRGRANYEQYF.

The chain links TRBV10-2 to TRBJ1-1; D possibly corresponds to TRBD1 (6 bases). The germline V gene encodes CDR1 WSHSY and CDR2 SAAADI. V dropped 6 bases and J dropped 6 bases, with 20 bases sitting between them. This CDR3 comprises 15 residues. CDR3 in amino acids: CASRDHTGWESEAFF. The CDR3 DNA reads as TGCGCCAGCAGGGACCACACAGGGTGGGAATCTGAAGCTTTCTTT.

This clone has more than one count but fewer than ten. V is TRBV30 and J is TRBJ1-5; no firm D call. With 3 bases removed from V and 4 bases from J, the gap between germline ends came to 13 bases. The CDR3 length is 14 residues. Germline CDR1 GTSNPN, CDR2 SVGIG (reference sequence). CDR3: CAWSSRVPNQPQHF. The CDR3 coding sequence is TGTGCCTGGAGCTCCCGGGTCCCTAATCAGCCCCAGCATTTT.

V usage is TRBV29-1 and J usage is TRBJ1-1, with 9 positions matching TRBD1. The CDR3 length is 12 residues. Germline values: CDR1 SQVTM, CDR2 ANQGSEA. The CDR3 is CKGQGMNTEAFF. The CDR3 DNA sequence: TGCAAGGGACAGGGCATGAACACTGAAGCTTTCTTT.